The clone carrying this T cell receptor (beta chain) was detected a few times. Its antigen is unknown. The CDR3 extends over 13 amino acids. Germline loops: CDR1 SEHNR, CDR2 FQNEAQ (reference sequence). V dropped 4 bases and J dropped 8; count of bases not matched to a gene: 6. This sample is drawn from a study of T-cell memory formation after mild COVID-19. Study results and caveats: Among contracting clones, CD4+ were mainly CM/EM and CD8+ enriched in EMRA. Pre-infection memory carried some responding clones, suggesting that cross-reactive memory joined.

Using its own MiXCR run on the 5' RACE reads, TCRdb lists one record per CDR3 protein. There are more than 400,000 distinct CDR3 sequences in the sample; approximately 18% occur only once, and over 9% lies in the top ten. This receptor was obtained from an adult woman who had mild COVID-19 (a few samples of this study predate the infection). Cell type and time point are not known. Sequencing was performed on PBMCs or a T cell subset sorted from them (not recorded which). The rearrangement joins TRBV7-9 to TRBJ1-1; 8 nucleotides line up with TRBD1. CDR3 amino acids: CASSSAGTGEAFF. CDR3 DNA sequence: TGTGCCAGCAGCTCGGCCGGGACAGGAGAAGCTTTCTTT.